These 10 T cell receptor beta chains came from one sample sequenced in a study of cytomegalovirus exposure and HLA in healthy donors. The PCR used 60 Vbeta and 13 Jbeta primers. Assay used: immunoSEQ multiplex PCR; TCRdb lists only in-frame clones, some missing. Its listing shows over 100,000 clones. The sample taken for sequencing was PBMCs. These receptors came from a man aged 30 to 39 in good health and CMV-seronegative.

The chain's CDR3 is CASSSKTSGDSYEQYF. CDR3 sequence (DNA): TGTGCCAGCAGCTCCAAGACTAGCGGGGACTCCTACGAGCAGTACTTC. The chain recombines TRBV7-9 with TRBJ2-7, with TRBD2 identical over 11 bases. Germline loops: CDR1 SEHNR, CDR2 FQNEAQ (reference sequence). This CDR3 has 16 amino acids. V gave up 4 bases and J gave up 0 bases; unmatched junction bases: 5.

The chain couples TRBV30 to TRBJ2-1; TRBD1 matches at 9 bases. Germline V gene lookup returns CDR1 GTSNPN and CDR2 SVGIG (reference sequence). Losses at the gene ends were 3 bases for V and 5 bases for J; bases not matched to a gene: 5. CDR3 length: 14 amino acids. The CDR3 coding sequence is TGTGCCTGGAGCACAGGGACAGGGAACAATGAGCAGTTCTTC. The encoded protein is CAWSTGTGNNEQFF.

Here the CDR3 reads CASRQAGNEQYF. DNA of the CDR3: TGTGCCAGCCGCCAGGCGGGAAACGAGCAGTACTTC. The chain is built from TRBV7-9 and TRBJ2-7; possible D gene TRBD2, 6 bases. Germline V gene lookup returns CDR1 SEHNR and CDR2 FQNEAQ (reference sequence). V lost 8 bases to trimming and J lost 5 bases, with 13 bases between them. The CDR3 has 12 amino acids. Full variable domain (outside the CDR3, taken from reference TRBV7-9 and TRBJ2-7): DTGVSQNPRHKITKRGQNVTFRCDPISEHNRLYWYRQTLGQGPEFLTYFQNEAQLEKSRLLSDRFSAERPKGSFSTLEIQRTEQGDSAMYLCASRQAGNEQYFGPGTRLTVT.

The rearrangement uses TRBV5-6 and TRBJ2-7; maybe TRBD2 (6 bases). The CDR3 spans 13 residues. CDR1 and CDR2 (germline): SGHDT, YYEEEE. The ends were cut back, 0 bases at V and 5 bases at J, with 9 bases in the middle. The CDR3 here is CASSLGLEDEQYF. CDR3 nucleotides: TGTGCCAGCAGCTTGGGACTAGAGGACGAGCAGTACTTC.

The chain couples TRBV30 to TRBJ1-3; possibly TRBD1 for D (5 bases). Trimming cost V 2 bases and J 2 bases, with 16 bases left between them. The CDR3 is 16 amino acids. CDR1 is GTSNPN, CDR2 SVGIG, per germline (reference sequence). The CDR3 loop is CAWSITGSIPGNTIYF. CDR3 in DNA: TGTGCCTGGAGTATAACAGGAAGTATTCCTGGAAACACCATATATTTT.

This chain's CDR3 is CAWSTSGGSYEQYF. The CDR3 DNA reads as TGTGCCTGGAGCACTAGCGGGGGGTCTTACGAGCAGTACTTC. The rearrangement links TRBV30 to TRBJ2-7; TRBD2 agrees at 12 bases. V lost 3 bases and J lost 4; bases outside the gene matches: 4. CDR3 length: 14 residues. CDR1 and CDR2 from the germline V gene are GTSNPN and SVGIG (reference sequence).

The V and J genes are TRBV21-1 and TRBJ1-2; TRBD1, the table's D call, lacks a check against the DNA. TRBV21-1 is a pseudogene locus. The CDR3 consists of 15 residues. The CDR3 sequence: CASSKGTGKDYGYTF. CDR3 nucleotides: TGTGCCAGCAGCAAAGGGACAGGGAAAGACTATGGCTACACCTTC.

In DNA, the CDR3 is TGCGCCAGCAGCAACTATCTTAGCGAGGTTACTGAAGCTTTCTTT. It encodes CASSNYLSEVTEAFF. The chain is built from TRBV5-1 and TRBJ1-1; D is uncertain. This CDR3 is 15 amino acids long. Germline V CDR1 and CDR2: SGHRS, YFSETQ. The V and J ends lost 4 bases and 5 bases respectively, with 18 bases between them. The whole variable domain, remainder taken from reference TRBV5-1 and TRBJ1-1, is KAGVTQTPRYLIKTRGQQVTLSCSPISGHRSVSWYQQTPGQGLQFLFEYFSETQRNKGNFPGRFSGRQFSNSRSEMNVSTLELGDSALYLCASSNYLSEVTEAFFGQGTRLTVV.

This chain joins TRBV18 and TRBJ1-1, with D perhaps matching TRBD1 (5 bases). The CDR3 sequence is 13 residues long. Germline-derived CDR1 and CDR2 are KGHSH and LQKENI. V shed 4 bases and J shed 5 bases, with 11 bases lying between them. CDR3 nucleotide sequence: TGTGCCAGCTCACAGGAGGGGAGAACTGAAGCTTTCTTT. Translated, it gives CASSQEGRTEAFF.

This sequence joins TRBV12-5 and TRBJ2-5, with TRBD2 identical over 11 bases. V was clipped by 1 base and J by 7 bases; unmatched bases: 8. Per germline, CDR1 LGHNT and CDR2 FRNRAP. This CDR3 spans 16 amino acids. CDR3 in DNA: TGTGCTAGTGGTTTGGAAGCTAGCGGGGGGCGCGGGACCCAGTACTTC. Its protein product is CASGLEASGGRGTQYF. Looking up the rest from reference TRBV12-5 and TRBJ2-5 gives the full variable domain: DARVTQTPRHKVTEMGQEVTMRCQPILGHNTVFWYRQTMMQGLELLAYFRNRAPLDDSGMPKDRFSAEMPDATLATLKIQPSEPRDSAVYFCASGLEASGGRGTQYFGPGTRLLVL.